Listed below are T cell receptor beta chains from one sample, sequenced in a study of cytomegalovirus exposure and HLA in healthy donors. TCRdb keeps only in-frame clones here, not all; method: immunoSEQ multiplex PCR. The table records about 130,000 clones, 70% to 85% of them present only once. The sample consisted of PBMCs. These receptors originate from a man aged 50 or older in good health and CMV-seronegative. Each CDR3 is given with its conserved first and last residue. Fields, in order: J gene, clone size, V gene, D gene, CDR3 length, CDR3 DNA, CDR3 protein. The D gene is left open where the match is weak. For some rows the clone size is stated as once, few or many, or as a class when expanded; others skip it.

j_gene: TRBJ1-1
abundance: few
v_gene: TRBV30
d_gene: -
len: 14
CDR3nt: TGTGCCTGGAGTGTTCTGGGCTCGAACACTGAAGCTTTCTTT
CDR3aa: CAWSVLGSNTEAFF

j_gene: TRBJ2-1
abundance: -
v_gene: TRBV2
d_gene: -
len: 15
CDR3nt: TGTGCCAGCAGTGAATGGAGGGCACCATCGGGTGAGCAGTTCTTC
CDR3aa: CASSEWRAPSGEQFF

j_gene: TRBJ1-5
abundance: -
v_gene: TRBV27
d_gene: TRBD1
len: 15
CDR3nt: TGTGCCAGCAGTTCGGGGACAGGGAGCAATCAGCCCCAGCATTTT
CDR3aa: CASSSGTGSNQPQHF

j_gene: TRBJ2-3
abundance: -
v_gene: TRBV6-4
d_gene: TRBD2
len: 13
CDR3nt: TGTGCCAGCAGCCCGGGACTAGCTAGTGCGCAGTATTTT
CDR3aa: CASSPGLASAQYF

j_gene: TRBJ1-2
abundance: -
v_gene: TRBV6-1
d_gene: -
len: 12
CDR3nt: TGTGCCAGCAGTGGCGGGGTTTATGGCTACACCTTC
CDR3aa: CASSGGVYGYTF

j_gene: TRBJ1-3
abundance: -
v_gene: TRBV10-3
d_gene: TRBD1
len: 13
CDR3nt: TGTGCCAGCAGACAGGGGGCTGGAAACACCATATATTTT
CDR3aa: CASRQGAGNTIYF

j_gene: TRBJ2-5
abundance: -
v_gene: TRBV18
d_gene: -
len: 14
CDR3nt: TGTGCCAGCTCACCGGCACAGTCGGGGGAGACCCAGTACTTC
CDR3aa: CASSPAQSGETQYF

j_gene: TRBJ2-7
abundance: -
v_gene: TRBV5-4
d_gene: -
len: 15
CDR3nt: TGTGCCAGCAGCTTTGGTCCCCCAGGTTCCTACGAGCAGTACTTC
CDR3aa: CASSFGPPGSYEQYF

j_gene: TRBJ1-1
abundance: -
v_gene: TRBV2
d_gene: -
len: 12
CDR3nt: TGTGCCAGCATTCAACAGGGTTTTGAAGCTTTCTTT
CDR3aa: CASIQQGFEAFF

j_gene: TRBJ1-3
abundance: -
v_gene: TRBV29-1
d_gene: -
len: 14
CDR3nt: TGCAGCGTTGAAGACCCCAGGTCTGGAAACACCATATATTTT
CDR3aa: CSVEDPRSGNTIYF

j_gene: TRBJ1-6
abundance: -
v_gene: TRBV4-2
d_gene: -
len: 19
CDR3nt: TGTGCCAGCAGCCAAGGGGCGCGGGACTTAAGCTCCTATAATTCACCCCTCCACTTT
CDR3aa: CASSQGARDLSSYNSPLHF

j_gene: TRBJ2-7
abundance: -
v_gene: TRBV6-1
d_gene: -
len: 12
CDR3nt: TGTGCCAGCAGTGTGGCGGGGTCCGAGCAGTACTTC
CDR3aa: CASSVAGSEQYF

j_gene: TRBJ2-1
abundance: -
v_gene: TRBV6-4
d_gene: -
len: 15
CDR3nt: TGTGCCAGCAGTCCCCTCGGGGGTCAGGCCAATGAGCAGTTCTTC
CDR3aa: CASSPLGGQANEQFF

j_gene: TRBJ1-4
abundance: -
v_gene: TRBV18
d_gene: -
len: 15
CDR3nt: TGTGCCAGCTCGGGCGAGACAGGTCGGAATGAAAAACTGTTTTTT
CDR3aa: CASSGETGRNEKLFF

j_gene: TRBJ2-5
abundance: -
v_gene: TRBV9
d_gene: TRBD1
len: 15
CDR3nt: TGTGCCAGCAGCGCCGGGACAGGGGGCGGTGAGACCCAGTACTTC
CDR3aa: CASSAGTGGGETQYF

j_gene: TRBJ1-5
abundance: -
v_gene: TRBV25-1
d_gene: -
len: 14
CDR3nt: TGTGCCAGCAGTGAATCTGCACTCAATCAGCCCCAGCATTTT
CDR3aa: CASSESALNQPQHF

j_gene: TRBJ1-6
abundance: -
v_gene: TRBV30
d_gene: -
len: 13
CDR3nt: TGTGGCTGGAAAGACCAAAGGGGTTCACCCCTCCACTTT
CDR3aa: CGWKDQRGSPLHF

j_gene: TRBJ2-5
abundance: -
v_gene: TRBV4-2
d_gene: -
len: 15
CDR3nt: TGTGCCAGCAGCCAGGGGCTCGGGGGTCGGGAGACCCAGTACTTC
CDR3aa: CASSQGLGGRETQYF

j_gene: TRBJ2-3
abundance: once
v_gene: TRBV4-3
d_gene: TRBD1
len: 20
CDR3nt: TGCGCCAGCAGCCAAACCAGATCCGGGACAGGGAGAAGGCGAACAGATACGCAGTATTTT
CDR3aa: CASSQTRSGTGRRRTDTQYF

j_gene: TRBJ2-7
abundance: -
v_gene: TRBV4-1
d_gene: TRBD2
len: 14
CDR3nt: TGCGCCAGCAGCACTCAGCGGGACGCCTACGAGCAGTACTTC
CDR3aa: CASSTQRDAYEQYF

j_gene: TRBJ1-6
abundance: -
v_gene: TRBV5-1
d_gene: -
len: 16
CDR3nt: TGCGCCAGCAGTCCCACCTACTTTCTCTCGGGTTCACCCCTCCACTTT
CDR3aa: CASSPTYFLSGSPLHF

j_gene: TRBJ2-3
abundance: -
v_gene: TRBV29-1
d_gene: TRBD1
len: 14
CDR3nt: TGCAGCGTTGAGGGGGACAGGGCCGGGGATACGCAGTATTTT
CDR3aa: CSVEGDRAGDTQYF

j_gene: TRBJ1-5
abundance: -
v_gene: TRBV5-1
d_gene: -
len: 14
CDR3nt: TGCGCCAGCAGCCCGGGACTGCCTCCTTGGCCCCAGCATTTT
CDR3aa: CASSPGLPPWPQHF

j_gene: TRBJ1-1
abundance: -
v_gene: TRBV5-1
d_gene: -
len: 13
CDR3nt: TGCGCCAGCAGCTTGATAGTGAACACTGAAGCTTTCTTT
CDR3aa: CASSLIVNTEAFF

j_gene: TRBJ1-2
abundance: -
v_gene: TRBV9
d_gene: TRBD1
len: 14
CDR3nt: TGTGCCAGCAGCCCCGGGACAGATATCTATGGCTACACCTTC
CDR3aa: CASSPGTDIYGYTF

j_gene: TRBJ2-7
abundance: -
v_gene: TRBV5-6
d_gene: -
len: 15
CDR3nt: TGTGCCAGCAGCTCAAGACAGGTAATTAAATACGAGCAGTACTTC
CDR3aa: CASSSRQVIKYEQYF

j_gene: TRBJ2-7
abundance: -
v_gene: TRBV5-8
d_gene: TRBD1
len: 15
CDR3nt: TGTGCCAGCAGCTTGGCCCCGACAGGGGCCTACGAGCAGTACTTC
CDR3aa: CASSLAPTGAYEQYF

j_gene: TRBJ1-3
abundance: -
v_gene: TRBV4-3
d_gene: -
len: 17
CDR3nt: TGCGCCAGCAGCCAAGGTTTTTTTGGGAGCTCTGGAAACACCATATATTTT
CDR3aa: CASSQGFFGSSGNTIYF